The 17 T cell receptor beta chains below come from one sample, sequenced in a study of T cell changes during pregnancy in multiple sclerosis. Libraries were prepared by immunoSEQ multiplex PCR; TCRdb keeps only in-frame clonotypes and omits some of them. The sample gives some 71,000 clones, 92% of which show up once; over 1.1% is in the top ten. Source: peripheral blood, taken after pregnancy. The receptors derive from a female donor with multiple sclerosis, enrolled in a pregnancy study.

The CDR3 sequence is CASSLAHTGGYTF. The CDR3 DNA follows: TGTGCCAGCAGCTTAGCCCACACCGGGGGCTACACCTTC. The genes are TRBV7-9 and TRBJ1-2; the D is unclear. CDR1 is SEHNR, CDR2 FQNEAQ, per germline (reference sequence). CDR3 length equals 13 residues. V lost 0 bases and J lost 8, with 10 bases in between.

The chain carries TRBV2 and TRBJ1-5; 7 bases line up with TRBD1. CDR1 and CDR2 (germline): SNHLY, FYNNEI. This CDR3 has 14 residues. With V trimmed by 6 bases and J by 1 base, 3 bases remained unmatched. The chain's CDR3 is CASRGQPSNQPQHF. CDR3 nucleotide sequence: TGTGCCAGCAGGGGACAGCCAAGCAATCAGCCCCAGCATTTT.

The V gene is TRBV2, the J gene TRBJ2-7; TRBD1 aligns across 9 bases. The J segment lost 0 bases and the V segment lost 4 bases, leaving 4 bases of the junction unmatched. CDR1 is SNHLY and CDR2 is FYNNEI in the germline V gene. The CDR3 covers 15 residues. The CDR3 protein is CASSVSTGGSYEQYF. DNA for the CDR3: TGTGCCAGCAGTGTCTCGACAGGGGGCTCCTACGAGCAGTACTTC.

The rearrangement links TRBV4-1 to TRBJ1-5; no clear D. Germline-derived CDR1 and CDR2 are MGHRA and YSYEKL. The CDR3 loop spans 17 amino acids. Trimming removed 3 bases at V and 0 bases at J, with 15 bases between. The CDR3 bases are TGCGCCAGCAGCCATCTCCCCCCCAGATATAGCAATCAGCCCCAGCATTTT. Its protein is CASSHLPPRYSNQPQHF.

The chain links TRBV5-8 to TRBJ2-7; D remains ambiguous. V dropped 2 bases and J dropped 5 bases, with 5 bases sitting between them. Per the germline V gene, CDR1 is SGHTS and CDR2 is YDEGEE. The CDR3 loop spans 11 amino acids. The CDR3 protein is CASSLLHEQYF. The DNA for the CDR3 is TGTGCCAGCAGCTTACTCCACGAGCAGTACTTC.

This chain uses TRBV7-9 with TRBJ2-7; D is undetermined. Germline CDR1 reads SEHNR; CDR2 reads FQNEAQ (reference sequence). This CDR3 comprises 13 residues. V lost 6 bases and J lost 5, with 14 bases in between. CDR3 amino acids: CASSFPPRDEQYF. CDR3 nucleotide sequence: TGTGCCAGCAGTTTCCCCCCACGGGACGAGCAGTACTTC. Variable domain in full (rest from reference TRBV7-9 and TRBJ2-7): DTGVSQNPRHKITKRGQNVTFRCDPISEHNRLYWYRQTLGQGPEFLTYFQNEAQLEKSRLLSDRFSAERPKGSFSTLEIQRTEQGDSAMYLCASSFPPRDEQYFGPGTRLTVT.

CDR3 protein: CASRPRGGVNTEAFF. CDR3 DNA sequence: TGCGCCAGCAGACCACGCGGGGGGGTGAACACTGAAGCTTTCTTT. J is TRBJ1-1 and V is TRBV5-1; tentatively, D is TRBD1 (5 bases). Deletions cut 5 bases from V and 0 bases from J, with 14 bases between. CDR1 and CDR2 (germline): SGHRS, YFSETQ. The CDR3 contains 15 residues.

The chain carries TRBV11-2 and TRBJ2-7; TRBD1 agrees at 7 bases. Germline loops: CDR1 SGHAT, CDR2 FQNNGV. The CDR3 totals 13 residues. The V segment lost 5 bases and the J segment 7 bases; nucleotides outside the gene matches: 8. For the CDR3, the DNA is TGTGCCAGCAGCAGTAACAGGGGCCGGGAGCAGTACTTC. Translated, it gives CASSSNRGREQYF.

The chain recombines TRBV11-3 with TRBJ2-5; 7 nucleotides match TRBD1. This CDR3 comprises 16 residues. Trimming at V came to 5 bases and at J to 3 bases, leaving 12 bases not matched to a gene. Germline loops: CDR1 SGHNT, CDR2 YENEEA. The CDR3 DNA reads TGTGCCAGCAGCCTTCCAAACCGGGACAGAGAAGAGACCCAGTACTTC. Translated, it gives CASSLPNRDREETQYF.

The genes are TRBV2 and TRBJ2-5; 8 nucleotides line up with TRBD2. Germline V lookup: CDR1 SNHLY, CDR2 FYNNEI. This CDR3 comprises 14 residues. V shed 0 bases and J 4 bases; nucleotides not matched to a gene: 1. CDR3 sequence reads: CASSEARGGETQYF. As DNA, the CDR3 is TGTGCCAGCAGTGAAGCCCGGGGGGGAGAGACCCAGTACTTC.

J is TRBJ2-7 and V is TRBV5-6; D unresolved. V lost 1 base to trimming and J lost 2 bases, with 19 bases between them. The CDR3 is 17 residues long. Germline-derived CDR1 and CDR2 are SGHDT and YYEEEE. The CDR3 region has the DNA TGTGCCAGCAGCTTGCGTCCAGGCGAGATGCCTACCTACGAGCAGTACTTC. As protein: CASSLRPGEMPTYEQYF.

The chain links TRBV7-8 to TRBJ1-1; D possibly corresponds to TRBD1 (5 bases). CDR3 length: 13 amino acids. Germline loops: CDR1 SGHVS, CDR2 FQNEAQ. V lost 5 bases, J lost 1 base, and 8 bases lay in between. CDR3 nucleotide sequence: TGTGCCAGCAGCGCAGGGAAGAACACTGAAGCTTTCTTT. Translating gives CASSAGKNTEAFF.

V is TRBV10-2 and J is TRBJ2-7; TRBD1 might be the D (8 bases). The CDR3 length is 14 residues. CDR1 and CDR2 (germline): WSHSY, SAAADI. The V and J ends lost 2 bases and 7 bases respectively, with 15 bases between them. CDR3 nucleotide sequence: TGCGCCAGCAGTGAGGTGACAGGGGAGGGGGAGCAGTACTTC. It yields the protein CASSEVTGEGEQYF.

The chain links TRBV5-4 to TRBJ1-2; no clear D. V was trimmed by 4 bases and J by 8 bases, leaving 12 bases between them. Germline CDR1 SGHNT, CDR2 YYREEE (reference sequence). This CDR3 has 12 residues. The CDR3 bases are TGTGCCAGCAGCCTTAACGGGGTCGGCTACACCTTC. Amino acid sequence: CASSLNGVGYTF.

CDR3 bases: TGTGCCAGTCGACAGGGAAATGACTACAATGAGCAGTTCTTC. As protein: CASRQGNDYNEQFF. This chain links TRBV19 with TRBJ2-1; 7 bases fit TRBD1. There are 14 residues in the CDR3. V was clipped by 8 bases and J by 3 bases; unmatched bases: 7. Germline V gene lookup returns CDR1 LNHDA and CDR2 SQIVND (reference sequence).

This chain uses TRBV11-3 with TRBJ2-7, with 10 bases lining up with TRBD2. This CDR3 is built from 15 residues. J gave up 8 bases and V 5 bases, and 12 bases lay outside the gene matches. The germline CDR1 and CDR2 sequences are SGHNT and YENEEA. CDR3 nucleotide sequence: TGTGCCAGCAGCCTTAACACGGCTAGCGGGAGTCAGCAGTACTTC. Translating it yields CASSLNTASGSQQYF.

J is TRBJ1-1 and V is TRBV27; D not resolved. CDR1 MNHEY and CDR2 SMNVEV come from the germline V gene (reference sequence). The V and J ends lost 3 bases and 0 bases respectively, with 14 bases between them. CDR3 size: 16 residues. CDR3 loop: CASSFGSAGMNTEAFF. The CDR3 DNA is TGTGCCAGCAGTTTTGGGTCGGCGGGCATGAACACTGAAGCTTTCTTT.